The clone carrying this T cell receptor (beta chain) showed up just a few times. Its antigen is as yet unknown. V lost 0 bases and J lost 5; bases outside the gene matches: 10. CDR1 is SGHRS and CDR2 is YFSETQ in the germline V gene. There are 18 residues in the CDR3. The sample originates from a study of T-cell reconstitution after alpha-beta-depleted transplantation in children. The study's findings and limits: The study reportedly traced alpha-beta T cells about two months after transplant to several hundred expanded graft clones. Newly produced T cells mostly provided counts and TCRbeta diversity after one year, as hyperexpanded clones declined.

The TCRbeta library incorporated unique molecular identifiers. TCRdb re-derived calls from the PCR reads in MiXCR, one entry per CDR3 protein. The sample includes 500,000 or so distinct CDR3 sequences, about an eighth of them seen just once. This receptor was obtained from a female patient aged 2-15 years who had a stem cell transplant for aplastic anemia, so the T cells may come from the graft donor. This sample comprised PBMCs, mostly from graft donor cells, obtained 180 days after TCRalphabeta/CD19-depleted stem cell transplant. The chain links TRBV5-1 to TRBJ2-1; 11 bases agree with TRBD2. The CDR3 coding sequence is TGCGCCAGCAGCTTGGCCACTGGGGGACTAGCGGACCACAATGAGCAGTTCTTC. It is translated as CASSLATGGLADHNEQFF.